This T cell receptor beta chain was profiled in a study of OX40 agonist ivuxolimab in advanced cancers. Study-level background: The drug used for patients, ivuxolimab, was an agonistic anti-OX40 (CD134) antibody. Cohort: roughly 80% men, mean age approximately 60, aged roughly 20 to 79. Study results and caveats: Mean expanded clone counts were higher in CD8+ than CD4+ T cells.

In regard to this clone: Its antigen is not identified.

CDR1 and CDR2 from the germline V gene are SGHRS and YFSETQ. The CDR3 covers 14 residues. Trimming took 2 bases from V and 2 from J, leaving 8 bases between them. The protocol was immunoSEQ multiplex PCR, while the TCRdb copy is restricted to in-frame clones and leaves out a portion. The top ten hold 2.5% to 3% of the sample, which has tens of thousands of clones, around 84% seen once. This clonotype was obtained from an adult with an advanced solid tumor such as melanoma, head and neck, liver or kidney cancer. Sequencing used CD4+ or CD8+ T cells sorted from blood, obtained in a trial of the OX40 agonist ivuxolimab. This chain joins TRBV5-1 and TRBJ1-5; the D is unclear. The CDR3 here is CASSLGGGNQPQHF. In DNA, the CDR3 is TGCGCCAGCAGCTTAGGCGGGGGCAATCAGCCCCAGCATTTT.